A single sample is the source of the 25 T cell receptor beta chains below, sequenced in a study of technical replicates of blood from several donors. Libraries were prepared by immunoSEQ multiplex PCR; TCRdb keeps only in-frame clonotypes and omits some of them. The top ten clones hold about 0.3% of a sample with more than 65,000 clones, about 96% of them seen once. Sequencing was done on a sample of T cells isolated from PBMCs. The receptor source for this set is a human donor in good health.

Written as DNA, the CDR3 is TGTGCCAGCTCATTACGACAGGGGACCATAGAGACCCAGTACTTC. This codes for CASSLRQGTIETQYF. The chain is built from TRBV18 and TRBJ2-5; 8 bases line up with TRBD1. The V segment lost 5 bases and the J segment 4 bases; nucleotides outside the gene matches: 9. From germline, CDR1 is KGHSH and CDR2 LQKENI. The CDR3 is made up of 15 amino acids.

This chain connects TRBV5-6 to TRBJ2-2; no clear D. The CDR3 runs 15 residues. Per germline, CDR1 SGHDT and CDR2 YYEEEE. V was cut by 1 base and J by 3 bases, with 10 bases left in between. In DNA, the CDR3 is TGTGCCAGCAGCTTGAATGGGCAGGACACCGGGGAGCTGTTTTTT. Translating it yields CASSLNGQDTGELFF.

This chain connects TRBV11-3 to TRBJ2-3; D is unclear. The CDR3 has 14 residues. CDR1 SGHNT and CDR2 YENEEA come from the germline V gene. Trimming left V 1 base short and J 3 bases short, with 8 bases between. CDR3 nucleotide sequence: TGTGCCAGCAGCTTAGGAGGTTGGACAGATACGCAGTATTTT. Translation: CASSLGGWTDTQYF.

The V and J genes are TRBV30 and TRBJ1-5; no reliable D call. Looked up from germline, CDR1 is GTSNPN and CDR2 is SVGIG (reference sequence). The CDR3 is 13 residues long. The germline V and J ends were trimmed by 2 bases and 6 bases, with 11 bases remaining between them. CDR3 amino acids: CAWSQDEGQPQHF. Written as DNA, the CDR3 is TGTGCCTGGAGTCAGGATGAGGGTCAGCCCCAGCATTTT.

The V gene is TRBV25-1, the J gene TRBJ1-6, with 9 bases identical to TRBD1. The V and J ends lost 8 bases and 9 bases, in that order; junction bases with no gene match: 5. CDR1 MGHDK and CDR2 SYGVNS come from the germline V gene. The CDR3 is made up of 13 amino acids. CDR3 bases: TGTGCCAGCCGGGACAGGGAGCCTTCACCCCTCCACTTT. This translates into CASRDREPSPLHF.

For this clone: Other DNA sequences in this specimen translate into the identical CDR3. The chain uses TRBV2 and TRBJ1-2, with TRBD1 as a possible D gene (6 bases). The ends were cut back, 3 bases at V and 4 bases at J, with 6 bases in the middle. Germline V gene sequence: CDR1 SNHLY, CDR2 FYNNEI. The CDR3 runs 12 residues. The DNA for the CDR3 is TGTGCCAGCAGTGACAGGGGCTATGGCTACACCTTC. Encoded protein: CASSDRGYGYTF.

The chain has TRBV5-1 and TRBJ1-1; no definite D call. Trimming stripped 0 bases from V and 7 bases from J, with 4 bases between. Germline V gene data show CDR1 as SGHRS and CDR2 as YFSETQ. The CDR3 contains 11 residues. The CDR3 here is CASSLAGEAFF. CDR3 DNA: TGCGCCAGCAGCTTGGCGGGTGAAGCTTTCTTT.

The chain has TRBV12-2 and TRBJ2-1; the table assigns TRBD2, which was not confirmed against the DNA. TRBV12-2 corresponds to a pseudogene. The CDR3 has 17 residues. CDR3 nucleotides: TGTGCAAGTCGCTCCCCCCGTAGTTCTAGCGGGAGCAATGAGCAGTTCTTC. It specifies CASRSPRSSSGSNEQFF.

This chain connects TRBV18 to TRBJ2-7, with 7 bases that match TRBD2. CDR1 KGHSH and CDR2 LQKENI come from the germline V gene. The J segment lost 4 bases and the V segment lost 2 bases, leaving 8 bases of the junction unmatched. The CDR3 is 15 amino acids. Written as DNA, the CDR3 is TGTGCCAGCTCACCATCGGCGGGAGCTTCATACGAGCAGTACTTC. This gives the protein CASSPSAGASYEQYF.

The gene calls are TRBV11-2 and TRBJ1-1, with D unclear. V was clipped by 2 bases and J by 8 bases, with 12 bases between them. The CDR3 is 13 residues long. From germline, CDR1 is SGHAT and CDR2 FQNNGV. The CDR3 DNA follows: TGTGCCAGCAGCTTAATACGGTACCTAGAAGCTTTCTTT. Translating gives CASSLIRYLEAFF.

The chain is built from TRBV4-3 and TRBJ1-4; TRBD1 matches at 10 bases. CDR1 is LGHNA and CDR2 is YSLEER in the germline V gene. The length of the CDR3 is 14 residues. After removal of 10 bases from V and 2 bases from J, the junction contained 4 bases not matched to a gene. The CDR3 region has the DNA TGCGCCAAACCGGGACAGGGGACTAATGAAAAACTGTTTTTT. This codes for CAKPGQGTNEKLFF.

This clone occurred once. This chain's CDR3 is CASSEAPSGRYEQYF. CDR3 coding DNA: TGTGCCAGCAGCGAGGCCCCCAGCGGGAGGTACGAGCAGTACTTC. V is TRBV9 and J is TRBJ2-7, with 9 bases matching TRBD2. Germline assignment: CDR1 SGDLS and CDR2 YYNGEE. CDR3 length equals 15 residues. The V gene end was trimmed by 3 bases and the J gene end by 4 bases; junction bases not matched to a gene: 8.

In its sample, this clone was seen once. This chain uses TRBV7-6 with TRBJ2-7; 9 positions match TRBD2. Per the germline V gene, CDR1 is SGHVS and CDR2 is FNYEAQ. The CDR3 totals 16 residues. V lost 1 base and J lost 0; bases outside the gene matches: 4. The CDR3 here is CASSLGGSGSSYEQYF. DNA for the CDR3: TGTGCCAGCAGCTTAGGTGGTAGCGGGAGCTCCTACGAGCAGTACTTC.

The V call is TRBV11-2, the J call TRBJ2-2; 7 bases fit TRBD1. Germline V gene lookup returns CDR1 SGHAT and CDR2 FQNNGV. The CDR3 loop spans 14 amino acids. Trimming took 5 bases from V and 1 from J; bases not matched to a gene: 1. The DNA of the CDR3 is TGTGCCAGCAGCCGGGACAGGAACACCGGGGAGCTGTTTTTT. Protein sequence: CASSRDRNTGELFF.

The chain carries TRBV11-2 and TRBJ2-7, with 7 bases aligning to TRBD2. Germline lookup yields CDR1 SGHAT and CDR2 FQNNGV. Losses at the gene ends were 6 bases for V and 1 base for J; bases not matched to a gene: 6. This CDR3 comprises 14 residues. Here the CDR3 DNA reads TGTGCCAGCAGTCCCGGCGGGGGTTCCTACGAGCAGTACTTC. It codes for CASSPGGGSYEQYF.

This chain uses TRBV7-2 with TRBJ2-2; 10 nucleotides match TRBD2. From germline, CDR1 is SGHTA and CDR2 FQGNSA. The CDR3 has 17 residues. The junction had 9 bases not matched to a gene; V was cut back by 0 bases and J by 8 bases. The CDR3 loop reads CASSLAPSGRAGGELFF. For the CDR3, the DNA is TGTGCCAGCAGCTTAGCCCCGAGCGGGAGGGCCGGGGGGGAGCTGTTTTTT.

The chain links TRBV30 to TRBJ2-5, with 7 bases aligning to TRBD2. CDR1 is GTSNPN, CDR2 SVGIG, per germline (reference sequence). The CDR3 is 16 amino acids. Trimming took 0 bases from V and 2 from J; bases not matched to a gene: 9. The CDR3 loop reads CAWSVSPSGMQETQYF. The CDR3 coding sequence is TGTGCCTGGAGTGTAAGTCCGAGCGGGATGCAAGAGACCCAGTACTTC.

The V gene is TRBV5-1, the J gene TRBJ1-1, with 9 bases fitting TRBD1. Germline V gives CDR1 SGHRS, CDR2 YFSETQ. The CDR3 is 14 amino acids. With 0 bases clipped from V and 8 bases from J, the junction kept 5 bases outside the gene matches. The CDR3 spells CASSLGGTGSEAFF. CDR3 coding DNA: TGCGCCAGCAGCTTGGGCGGGACAGGGTCCGAAGCTTTCTTT. The full variable domain, in which reference TRBV5-1 and TRBJ1-1 provide the parts outside the CDR3, is KAGVTQTPRYLIKTRGQQVTLSCSPISGHRSVSWYQQTPGQGLQFLFEYFSETQRNKGNFPGRFSGRQFSNSRSEMNVSTLELGDSALYLCASSLGGTGSEAFFGQGTRLTVV.

The chain is built from TRBV7-3 and TRBJ2-1; D possibly corresponds to TRBD2 (6 bases). The CDR3 loop spans 15 amino acids. Germline CDR1 is SGHTA and CDR2 is FQGTGA. V gave up 4 bases and J gave up 0 bases, with 10 bases separating them. The CDR3 is CASSWGLGSYNEQFF. In DNA, the CDR3 is TGTGCCAGCAGCTGGGGACTCGGCTCCTACAATGAGCAGTTCTTC. Combining the CDR3 with reference TRBV7-3 and TRBJ2-1 gives the whole variable domain GAGVSQTPSNKVTEKGKYVELRCDPISGHTALYWYRQSLGQGPEFLIYFQGTGAADDSGLPNDRFFAVRPEGSVSTLKIQRTERGDSAVYLCASSWGLGSYNEQFFGPGTRLTVL.

The CDR3 region has the DNA TGTGCCAGCAGCTTGTCTTACAGGAAAAGCTCTGGAAACACCATATATTTT. Translated: CASSLSYRKSSGNTIYF. The J gene is TRBJ1-3, the V gene TRBV5-6, with a tentative D call TRBD1 (5 bases). Looked up from germline, CDR1 is SGHDT and CDR2 is YYEEEE. Trimming removed 1 base at V and 0 bases at J, with 14 bases between. The CDR3 totals 17 residues.

J is TRBJ1-2 and V is TRBV6-1; 10 nucleotides align to TRBD1. Per germline, CDR1 MNHNS and CDR2 SASEGT. The CDR3 has 14 residues. V was pared by 5 bases and J by 4 bases, with 4 bases of the junction left unmatched. Here the CDR3 reads CASSPGQGGYGYTF. CDR3 in DNA: TGTGCCAGCAGTCCCGGACAGGGGGGCTATGGCTACACCTTC.

The chain recombines TRBV27 with TRBJ2-7; possibly TRBD2 for D (6 bases). Germline lookup yields CDR1 MNHEY and CDR2 SMNVEV (reference sequence). The CDR3 has 12 amino acids. V lost 8 bases to trimming and J lost 3 bases, with 11 bases between them. CDR3 sequence (DNA): TGTGCCAGCGGTCTGGGAGGCTACGAGCAGTACTTC. It is translated as CASGLGGYEQYF.

This chain uses TRBV30 with TRBJ2-1, with a possible D match to TRBD2 (5 bases). The V end lost 6 bases, the J end lost 6 bases, and 15 bases lay between the germline ends. In germline, CDR1 is GTSNPN, CDR2 SVGIG (reference sequence). The CDR3 spans 13 residues. The CDR3 spells CACTRGLGNEQFF. CDR3 in DNA: TGTGCCTGTACTCGCGGGCTCGGCAATGAGCAGTTCTTC.

This clone came up once. CDR3 region: CASSVREPDGHEQYF. In nucleotides, the CDR3 is TGTGCCAGCAGTGTACGGGAACCTGACGGCCACGAGCAGTACTTC. The chain joins TRBV6-4 to TRBJ2-7; a possible D gene is TRBD2 (5 bases). V dropped 4 bases and J dropped 5 bases, with 18 bases sitting between them. Germline V gene data show CDR1 as MRHNA and CDR2 as SNTAGT. The CDR3 runs 15 residues.

The chain has TRBV11-2 and TRBJ2-7; a weak D match, TRBD2 (5 bases). The ends were cut back, 1 base at V and 6 bases at J, with 7 bases in the middle. This CDR3 is 12 amino acids long. In germline, CDR1 is SGHAT, CDR2 FQNNGV. CDR3: CASSLVGSEQYF. The CDR3 DNA follows: TGTGCCAGCAGCTTAGTGGGGAGCGAGCAGTACTTC.